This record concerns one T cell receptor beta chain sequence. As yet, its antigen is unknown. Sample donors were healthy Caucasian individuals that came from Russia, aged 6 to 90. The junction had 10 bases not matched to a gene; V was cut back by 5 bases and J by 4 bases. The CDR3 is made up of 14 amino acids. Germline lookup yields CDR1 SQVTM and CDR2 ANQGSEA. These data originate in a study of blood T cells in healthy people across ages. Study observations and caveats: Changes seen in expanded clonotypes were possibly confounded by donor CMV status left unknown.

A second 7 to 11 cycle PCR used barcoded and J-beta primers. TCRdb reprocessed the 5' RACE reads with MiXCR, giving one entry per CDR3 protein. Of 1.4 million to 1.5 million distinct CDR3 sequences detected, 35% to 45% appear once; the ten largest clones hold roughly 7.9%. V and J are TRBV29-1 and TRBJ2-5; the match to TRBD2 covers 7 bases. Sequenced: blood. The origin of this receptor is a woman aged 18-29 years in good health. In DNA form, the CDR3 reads TGCAGCGTTTTGGGGGGGGGAGAGGCAGAGACCCAGTACTTC. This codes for CSVLGGGEAETQYF. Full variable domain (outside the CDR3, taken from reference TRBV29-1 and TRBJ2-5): SAVISQKPSRDICQRGTSLTIQCQVDSQVTMMFWYRQQPGQSLTLIATANQGSEATYESGFVIDKFPISRPNLTFSTLTVSNMSPEDSSIYLCSVLGGGEAETQYFGPGTRLLVL.